Following are 13 T cell receptor beta chains from one sample sequenced in a study of post-analysis software for immune sequencing data. The antigens these receptors bind are not known. The authors incorporated unique molecular identifiers into the TCR beta cDNA libraries. TCRdb reprocessed the PCR reads with MiXCR, giving one entry per CDR3 protein. The data contain 350,000 to 500,000 distinct CDR3 sequences, 39% of them singletons. Study observations and caveats: Higher frequency in patients than in controls was seen for roughly five TRBV segments, with TRBV5-6, TRBV5-1 and TRBV20-1 among them.

Material: blood. The receptor set was obtained from a girl aged 2 to 9 with multiple sclerosis.

The chain employs TRBV6-5 and TRBJ2-4; D remains ambiguous. The J call is doubtful: the DNA matches TRBJ2-5 better. The CDR3 length is 13 residues. Germline V gene lookup returns CDR1 MNHEY and CDR2 SVGAGI. In nucleotides, the CDR3 is TGTGCCAGCAGTTACTCAGATCAAGAGACCCAGTACTTC. The encoded protein is CASSYSDQETQYF.

The sample holds a few counts of this clonotype. The chain employs TRBV12-3 or TRBV12-4 and TRBJ1-1; D gene ambiguous. This CDR3 is built from 14 residues. Trimming pared 3 bases from V and 1 base from J, leaving 9 bases between. Written as DNA, the CDR3 is TGTGCCAGCAGTTTGGGCTGGGAGAACACTGAAGCTTTCTTT. It specifies CASSLGWENTEAFF.

The chain carries TRBV6-2 or TRBV6-3 and TRBJ2-1, with D possibly being TRBD1 or TRBD2 (5 bases each). The V end lost 0 bases, the J end lost 5 bases, and 17 bases lay between the germline ends. The CDR3 covers 17 residues. Germline CDR1 and CDR2: MNHEY and SVGEGT. CDR3 DNA sequence: TGTGCCAGCAGTTACTCGAGAGCCGGGACGGCGAACAATGAGCAGTTCTTC. This gives the protein CASSYSRAGTANNEQFF.

The chain uses TRBV20-1 and TRBJ1-1; D is unclear. Trimming shortened V by 1 base and J by 5 bases, and 11 bases separated the two germline ends. The CDR3 is made up of 13 amino acids. Germline V gene data show CDR1 as DFQATT and CDR2 as SNEGSKA (reference sequence). CDR3 in amino acids: CSARGESRTEAFF. The CDR3, as DNA: TGCAGTGCTAGAGGGGAGAGTAGGACTGAAGCTTTCTTT.

The rearrangement joins TRBV7-9 to TRBJ2-1; D is perhaps TRBD1 (6 bases). The CDR3 length is 15 residues. V shed 5 bases and J shed 0 bases, with 11 bases lying between them. Germline assignment: CDR1 SEHNR and CDR2 FQNEAQ (reference sequence). In DNA, the CDR3 is TGTGCCAGCAGCCGTACAGGGAGCTCCTACAATGAGCAGTTCTTC. It codes for CASSRTGSSYNEQFF. Filled out from reference TRBV7-9 and TRBJ2-1, the complete variable domain reads DTGVSQNPRHKITKRGQNVTFRCDPISEHNRLYWYRQTLGQGPEFLTYFQNEAQLEKSRLLSDRFSAERPKGSFSTLEIQRTEQGDSAMYLCASSRTGSSYNEQFFGPGTRLTVL.

This clonotype showed up just a few times. The chain joins TRBV12-3 or TRBV12-4 to TRBJ2-7; no reliable D call. V lost 3 bases and J lost 2, with 8 bases in between. The CDR3 is 13 amino acids. DNA for the CDR3: TGTGCCAGCAGTTTCGGCAGTCCCTACGAGCAGTACTTC. Encoded protein: CASSFGSPYEQYF.

This clonotype was seen a single time. The chain carries TRBV18 and TRBJ2-4, with 11 nucleotides matching TRBD2. The DNA end favors TRBJ2-7, so the J call may be wrong. CDR1 is KGHSH and CDR2 is LQKENI in the germline V gene. This CDR3 has 18 amino acids. CDR3 residues: CASSPRATSGTAGGEQYF. The CDR3 DNA reads as TGTGCCAGCTCACCACGTGCGACTAGCGGGACCGCCGGTGGCGAGCAGTACTTC.

The genes are TRBV6-1 and TRBJ2-7; TRBD2 agrees at 8 bases. In germline, CDR1 is MNHNS, CDR2 SASEGT. The CDR3 sequence is 16 residues long. The junction had 7 bases not matched to a gene; V was cut back by 0 bases and J by 3 bases. The CDR3 spells CASSEARGGNIYEQYF. The DNA of the CDR3 is TGTGCCAGCAGTGAAGCTCGCGGGGGGAATATCTACGAGCAGTACTTC.

In its sample, this clonotype was seen a few times. The J gene is TRBJ2-7, the V gene TRBV24-1, with a weak D call TRBD2 (5 bases). Trimming pared 3 bases from V and 4 bases from J, leaving 12 bases between. This CDR3 spans 14 amino acids. CDR1 KGHDR and CDR2 SFDVKD come from the germline V gene. CDR3 nucleotides: TGTGCCACCAGTGATGCCGGCAGCGGATACGAGCAGTACTTC. This gives the protein CATSDAGSGYEQYF.

V usage is TRBV6-5 and J usage is TRBJ1-2, with TRBD1 as a possible D gene (5 bases). From germline, CDR1 is MNHEY and CDR2 SVGAGI. The germline V and J ends were trimmed by 6 bases and 2 bases, with 16 bases remaining between them. The CDR3 covers 15 residues. CDR3 sequence: CASSRVGQANYGYTF. As DNA, the CDR3 is TGTGCCAGCAGCCGGGTGGGGCAGGCAAACTATGGCTACACCTTC.

The V and J genes are TRBV13 and TRBJ2-3; weak D call: TRBD1 (6 bases). Germline CDR1 reads PRHDT; CDR2 reads FYEKMQ (reference sequence). The CDR3 spans 17 residues. V was clipped by 5 bases and J by 2 bases, with 20 bases between them. The CDR3 coding sequence is TGTGCCAGCAGCCCTTGGCGCAAACAGGGCCCCACAGATACGCAGTATTTT. This sequence encodes CASSPWRKQGPTDTQYF. Full variable domain (remainder filled in from reference TRBV13 and TRBJ2-3): AAGVIQSPRHLIKEKRETATLKCYPIPRHDTVYWYQQGPGQDPQFLISFYEKMQSDKGSIPDRFSAQQFSDYHSELNMSSLELGDSALYFCASSPWRKQGPTDTQYFGPGTRLTVL.

The chain recombines TRBV28 with TRBJ1-2; TRBD1 might be the D (6 bases). V lost 6 bases, J lost 4 bases, and 24 bases lay in between. CDR1 is MDHEN, CDR2 SYDVKM, per germline. This CDR3 comprises 17 residues. As DNA, the CDR3 is TGTGCCAGCAGCAGCATCTCACAGGGTGGCCATAGCTATGGCTACACCTTC. Protein: CASSSISQGGHSYGYTF.

This clonotype showed up many times. The gene calls are TRBV2 and TRBJ2-7, with TRBD1 matching 7 bases. Germline trimming cut 8 bases from V and 1 base from J; bases unmatched to any gene: 17. The CDR3 covers 17 residues. Germline V CDR1 and CDR2: SNHLY, FYNNEI. The DNA of the CDR3 is TGTGCCAGCCTGGGCCGCCCGGGACAGATGGCATCCTACGAGCAGTACTTC. It translates to CASLGRPGQMASYEQYF.